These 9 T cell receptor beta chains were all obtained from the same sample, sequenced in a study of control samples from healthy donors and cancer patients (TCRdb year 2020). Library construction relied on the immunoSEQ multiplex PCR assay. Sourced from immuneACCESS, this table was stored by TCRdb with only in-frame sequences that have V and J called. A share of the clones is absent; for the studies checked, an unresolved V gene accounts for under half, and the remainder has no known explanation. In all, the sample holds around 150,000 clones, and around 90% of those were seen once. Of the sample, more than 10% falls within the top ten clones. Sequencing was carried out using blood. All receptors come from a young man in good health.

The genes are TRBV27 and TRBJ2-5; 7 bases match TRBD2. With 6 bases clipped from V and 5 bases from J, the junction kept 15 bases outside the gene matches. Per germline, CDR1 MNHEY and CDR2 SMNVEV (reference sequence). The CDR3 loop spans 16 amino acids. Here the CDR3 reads CASSPGGGSARETQYF. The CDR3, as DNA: TGTGCCAGCAGCCCTGGGGGGGGGTCGGCGCGGGAGACCCAGTACTTC.

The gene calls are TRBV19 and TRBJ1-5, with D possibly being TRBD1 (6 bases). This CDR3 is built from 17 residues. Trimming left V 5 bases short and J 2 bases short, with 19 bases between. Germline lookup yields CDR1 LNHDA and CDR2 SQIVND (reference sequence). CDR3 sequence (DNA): TGTGCCAGTAGTTTAGGACCCATGAGGACAGGCAATCAGCCCCAGCATTTT. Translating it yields CASSLGPMRTGNQPQHF.

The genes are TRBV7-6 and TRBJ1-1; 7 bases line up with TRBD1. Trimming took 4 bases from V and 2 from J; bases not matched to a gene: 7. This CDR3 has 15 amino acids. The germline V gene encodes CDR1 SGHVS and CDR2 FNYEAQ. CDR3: CASSSTGTVNTEAFF. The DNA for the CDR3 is TGTGCCAGCAGCTCTACCGGGACAGTAAACACTGAAGCTTTCTTT.

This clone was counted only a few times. The CDR3 sequence: CASSKGQWINEQFF. For the CDR3, the DNA is TGTGCCAGTAGTAAGGGACAGTGGATCAATGAGCAGTTCTTC. V is TRBV19 and J is TRBJ2-1, with TRBD1 matching over 7 bases. Germline CDR1 LNHDA, CDR2 SQIVND (reference sequence). V was pared by 4 bases and J by 6 bases, with 6 bases of the junction left unmatched. The CDR3 totals 14 residues.

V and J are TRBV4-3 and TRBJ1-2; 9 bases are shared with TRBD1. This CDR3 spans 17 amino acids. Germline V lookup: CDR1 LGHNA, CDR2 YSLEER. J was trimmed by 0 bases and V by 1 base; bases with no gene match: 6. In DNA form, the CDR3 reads TGCGCCAGCAGCCAAGCGCCCGGGGACAGGGCTAACTATGGCTACACCTTC. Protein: CASSQAPGDRANYGYTF.

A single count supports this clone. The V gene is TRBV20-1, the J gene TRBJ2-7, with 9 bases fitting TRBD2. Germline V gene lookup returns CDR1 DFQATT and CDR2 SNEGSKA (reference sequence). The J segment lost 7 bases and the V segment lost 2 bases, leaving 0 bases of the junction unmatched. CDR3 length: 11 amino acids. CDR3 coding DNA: TGCAGTGCTAGACTAGCGGGAGAGCAGTACTTC. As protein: CSARLAGEQYF.

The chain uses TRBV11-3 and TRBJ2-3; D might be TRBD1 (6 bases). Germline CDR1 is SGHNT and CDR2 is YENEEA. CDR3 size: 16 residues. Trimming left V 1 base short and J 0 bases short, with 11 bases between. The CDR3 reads CASSLAGQTSTDTQYF. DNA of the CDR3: TGTGCCAGCAGCTTAGCTGGACAGACTAGCACAGATACGCAGTATTTT.

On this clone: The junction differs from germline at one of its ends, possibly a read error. Here the CDR3 DNA reads TGTGCCAGCAGCCAAGATTTGACCTTTAATCCCCATCACTTC. It yields the protein CASSQDLTFNPHHF. This rearrangement joins TRBV3-1 (or the pseudogene TRBV3-2) to TRBJ2-7; no firm D call. The CDR3 loop spans 14 amino acids. CDR1 LGHDT and CDR2 YNNKEL come from the germline V gene (reference sequence).

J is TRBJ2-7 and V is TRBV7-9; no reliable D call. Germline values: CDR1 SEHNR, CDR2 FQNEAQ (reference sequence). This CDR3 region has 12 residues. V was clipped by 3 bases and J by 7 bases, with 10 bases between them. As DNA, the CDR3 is TGTGCCAGCAGCTTTAAAGGAACAGAGCAGTACTTC. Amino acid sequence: CASSFKGTEQYF.